This TCR beta chain was documented in a study of OX40 agonist ivuxolimab in advanced cancers. At the level of the study: Clinicians treated patients with ivuxolimab, an agonistic anti-OX40 (CD134) antibody. Ivuxolimab was administered intravenously to patients at 0.01 to 10 mg/kg every 2 weeks.

The protocol was immunoSEQ multiplex PCR, while the TCRdb copy is restricted to in-frame clones and leaves out a portion. The sample holds some 60,000 clones, 85% seen once. With regard to this clone: Its antigen is as yet unknown.

Study-wide points: Clones of CD4+ and CD8+ blood T cells grew by week 6 at doses of 0.1 to 3.0 mg/kg. Undetermined was the antigen specificity of the expanded peripheral T cells.

Trimming took off 1 base at V and 4 bases at J, with 12 bases between the two ends. CDR3 length equals 14 residues. Germline loops: CDR1 SGHKS, CDR2 YYEKEE (reference sequence). Sequencing used CD4+ or CD8+ T cells sorted from blood, obtained in a trial of the OX40 agonist ivuxolimab. The chain couples TRBV5-5 to TRBJ2-7; D is possibly TRBD1 (5 bases). This receptor was taken from an adult with an advanced solid tumor such as melanoma, head and neck, liver or kidney cancer. CDR3 residues: CASSLRGRAYEQYF. The CDR3 region has the DNA TGTGCCAGCAGCTTGAGAGGCAGGGCGTACGAGCAGTACTTC.